One and the same sample provided the 2 T cell receptor beta chains below, sequenced in a study of blood T cell repertoires in COVID-19. The repertoire was sequenced with immunoSEQ multiplex PCR; TCRdb's copy has only in-frame clones and lacks some. The table has roughly 87,000 clones, 84% seen once. The sequenced sample consisted of peripheral blood. Receptors were obtained from a woman aged 55-69 years with acute or convalescent COVID-19.

This rearrangement joins TRBV15 to TRBJ1-2; TRBD1 matches 8 bases. V lost 0 bases and J lost 5; bases outside the gene matches: 8. From germline, CDR1 is LNHNV and CDR2 YYDKDF (reference sequence). The CDR3 consists of 16 residues. The chain's CDR3 is CATSRDAGTGMYGYTF. The CDR3 bases are TGTGCCACCAGCAGAGATGCCGGGACAGGCATGTATGGCTACACCTTC.

In this sample, this clone turned up a few times. The CDR3 sequence is CASSQPDRDGQFF. CDR3 DNA sequence: TGTGCCAGCAGCCAACCGGACAGGGACGGGCAGTTCTTC. The chain combines TRBV3-1 (or the pseudogene TRBV3-2) with TRBJ2-1, with TRBD1 matching 8 bases. The CDR3 has 13 amino acids. CDR1 is LGHDT and CDR2 is YNNKEL in the germline V gene (reference sequence). V was clipped by 2 bases and J by 12 bases; unmatched bases: 6.